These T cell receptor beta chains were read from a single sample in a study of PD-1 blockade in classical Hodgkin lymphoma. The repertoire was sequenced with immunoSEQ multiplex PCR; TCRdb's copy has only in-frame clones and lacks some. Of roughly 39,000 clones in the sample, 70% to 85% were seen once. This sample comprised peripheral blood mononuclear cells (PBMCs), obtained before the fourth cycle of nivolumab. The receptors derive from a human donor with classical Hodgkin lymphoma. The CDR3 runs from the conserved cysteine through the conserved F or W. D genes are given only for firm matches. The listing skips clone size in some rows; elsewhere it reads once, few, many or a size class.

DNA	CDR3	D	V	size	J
TGTGCCAGCAGTTACTTCCCCAGCGGGGTCGGGGAGCTGTTTTTT	CASSYFPSGVGELFF	TRBD2	TRBV6-5	-	TRBJ2-2
TGTGCCAGCAGCCCCGCTTGGGGGCTGACGGAAGCTTTCTTT	CASSPAWGLTEAFF	-	TRBV7-2	-	TRBJ1-1
TGTGCCAGCAGCCTTCATTCGGGACTACCCACCGGGGAGCTGTTTTTT	CASSLHSGLPTGELFF	TRBD2	TRBV7-2	few	TRBJ2-2
TGTGCCAGCAGCTTGAACGGACAGTTAGATCAGCCCCAGCATTTT	CASSLNGQLDQPQHF	-	TRBV5-6	-	TRBJ1-5
TGTGCCACCAGCAGAGCCGTGACAGCCAATCAGCCCCAGCATTTT	CATSRAVTANQPQHF	-	TRBV15	-	TRBJ1-5
TGTGCCAGCTCACTTGGACAAGATCAGCCCCAGCATTTT	CASSLGQDQPQHF	-	TRBV18	-	TRBJ1-5
TGTGCCAGCAGCGTGGAGGGCCGGGGGACCGGGGAGCTGTTTTTT	CASSVEGRGTGELFF	-	TRBV9	-	TRBJ2-2
TGTGCCAGCAGTTTAGTGGGCAGGGGACTGGTTTGGCCCCAGCATTTT	CASSLVGRGLVWPQHF	-	TRBV27	-	TRBJ1-5
TGCGCCAGCAGCCAAGTGGGCACGAGCTCCTACAATGAGCAGTTCTTC	CASSQVGTSSYNEQFF	-	TRBV4-1	-	TRBJ2-1
TGTGCCACCAGAAGGTCAGATACGAACACTGAAGCTTTCTTT	CATRRSDTNTEAFF	-	TRBV6-1	-	TRBJ1-1
TGTGCCAGCAGCAAAGGGGGGACGGTCTCCTACGAGCAGTACTTC	CASSKGGTVSYEQYF	-	TRBV21-1	-	TRBJ2-7
TGTGCCATCGGGGGGGACCACTCCTACGAGCAGTACTTC	CAIGGDHSYEQYF	TRBD2	TRBV10-3	-	TRBJ2-7
TGTGCCGGATCACGGCTGAGCGAAGAGCAGTACTTC	CAGSRLSEEQYF	-	TRBV7-9	-	TRBJ2-7
TGTGCCAGTAGTACACTAGCGGGGAGCACAGATACGCAGTATTTT	CASSTLAGSTDTQYF	TRBD2	TRBV19	few	TRBJ2-3
TGTGCCAGTAGTCCATTACAGGACGGGTACAATGAGCAGTTCTTC	CASSPLQDGYNEQFF	-	TRBV19	once	TRBJ2-1
TGTGCCAGCAGAGCCGGTGGGTGGGATTCACCCCTCCACTTT	CASRAGGWDSPLHF	-	TRBV6-5	few	TRBJ1-6
TGTGCCAGCAGCTTGGGGCCGGTTACCTGGGGGTCGAGTCAGCCCCAGCATTTT	CASSLGPVTWGSSQPQHF	-	TRBV5-6	-	TRBJ1-5
TGTGCCAGCTCACCACGCCGGACAGGGATGGTCTACGAGCAGTACTTC	CASSPRRTGMVYEQYF	TRBD1	TRBV18	-	TRBJ2-7
TGTGCCAGTAGTATTGGACTAGCGGGGAACTACGAGCAGTACTTC	CASSIGLAGNYEQYF	TRBD2	TRBV19	-	TRBJ2-7
TGTGCCAGCAGATATCAAAGTCGGTGGTCCCAGCATTTT	CASRYQSRWSQHF	-	TRBV6-5	-	TRBJ1-5
TGTGCCAGCAGTTGGGACAGGAGCTCCTATAATTCACCCCTCCACTTT	CASSWDRSSYNSPLHF	TRBD1	TRBV27	-	TRBJ1-6
TGTGCCAGCAGCTTCTTACCCGCTGCCTATGGCTACACCTTC	CASSFLPAAYGYTF	-	TRBV4-2	-	TRBJ1-2
TGCGCCAGCAGCCAAGCGGGACTAGCGTTGAACACCGGGGAGCTGTTTTTT	CASSQAGLALNTGELFF	TRBD2	TRBV4-3	-	TRBJ2-2
TGCGCCAGCAGTCAGCCGGCCCGGGACAGGAGGTGCTATGGCTACACCTTC	CASSQPARDRRCYGYTF	TRBD1	TRBV23-1	-	TRBJ1-2
TGTGCCTGGAGTGTAGAGACAGCTGAAGCTTTCTTT	CAWSVETAEAFF	-	TRBV30	-	TRBJ1-1
TGTGCCAGAAGCTTGGCAGGGGAGGGCAATCAGCCCCAGCATTTT	CARSLAGEGNQPQHF	-	TRBV5-3	-	TRBJ1-5